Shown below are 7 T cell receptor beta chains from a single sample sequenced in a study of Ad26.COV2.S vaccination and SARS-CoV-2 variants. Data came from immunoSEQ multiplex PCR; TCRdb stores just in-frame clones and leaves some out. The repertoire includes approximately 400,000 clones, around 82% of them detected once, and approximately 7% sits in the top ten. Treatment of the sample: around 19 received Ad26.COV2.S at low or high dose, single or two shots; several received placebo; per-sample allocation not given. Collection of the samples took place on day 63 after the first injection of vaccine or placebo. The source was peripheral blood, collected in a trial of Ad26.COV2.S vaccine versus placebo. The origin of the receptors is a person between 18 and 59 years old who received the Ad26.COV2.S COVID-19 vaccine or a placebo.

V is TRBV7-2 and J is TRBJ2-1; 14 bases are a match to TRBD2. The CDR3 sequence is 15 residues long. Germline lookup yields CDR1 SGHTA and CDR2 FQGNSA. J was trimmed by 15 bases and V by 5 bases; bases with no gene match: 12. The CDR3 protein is CASSPTSGGAVKTFF. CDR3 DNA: TGTGCCAGCAGCCCGACTAGCGGGGGGGCCGTTAAGACGTTCTTC. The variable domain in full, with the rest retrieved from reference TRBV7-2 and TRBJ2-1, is GAGVSQSPSNKVTEKGKDVELRCDPISGHTALYWYRQSLGQGLEFLIYFQGNSAPDKSGLPSDRFSAERTGGSVSTLTIQRTQQEDSAVYLCASSPTSGGAVKTFFGPGTRLTVL.

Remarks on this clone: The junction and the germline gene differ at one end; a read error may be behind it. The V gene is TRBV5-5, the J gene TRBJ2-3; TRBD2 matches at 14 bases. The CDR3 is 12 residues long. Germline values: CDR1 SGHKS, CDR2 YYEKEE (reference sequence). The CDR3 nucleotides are TGTGCCAGCAGCCCGACTAGCGGGGGGGTACTCTTT. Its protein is CASSPTSGGVLF.

The CDR3 nucleotides read TGTGCCAGCAGTTTTCTCGGCAGCCCGAGCGAGCAGTACTTC. It codes for CASSFLGSPSEQYF. This chain uses TRBV27 with TRBJ2-7; no definite D call. The CDR3 is 14 amino acids. V gave up 3 bases and J gave up 6 bases, with 15 bases separating them. Germline V CDR1 and CDR2: MNHEY, SMNVEV (reference sequence).

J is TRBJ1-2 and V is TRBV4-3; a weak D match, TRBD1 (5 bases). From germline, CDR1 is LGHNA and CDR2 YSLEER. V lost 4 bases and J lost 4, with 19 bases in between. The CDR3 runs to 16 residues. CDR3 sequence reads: CASSLEWQGTSYGYTF. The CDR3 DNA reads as TGCGCCAGCAGCCTCGAATGGCAGGGAACCTCCTATGGCTACACCTTC.

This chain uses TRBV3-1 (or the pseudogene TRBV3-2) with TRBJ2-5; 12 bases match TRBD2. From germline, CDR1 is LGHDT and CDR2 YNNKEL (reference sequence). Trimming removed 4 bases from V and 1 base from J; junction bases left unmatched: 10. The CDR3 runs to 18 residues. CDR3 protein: CASSRGPMTSGGQETQYF. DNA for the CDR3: TGTGCCAGCAGCCGGGGCCCCATGACTAGCGGGGGCCAAGAGACCCAGTACTTC.

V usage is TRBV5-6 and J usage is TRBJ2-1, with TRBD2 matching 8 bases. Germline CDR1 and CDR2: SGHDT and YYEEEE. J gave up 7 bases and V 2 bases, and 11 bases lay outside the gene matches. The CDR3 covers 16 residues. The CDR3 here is CASSFFWLAGSNEQFF. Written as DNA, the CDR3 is TGTGCCAGCAGCTTTTTTTGGCTAGCGGGTTCTAATGAGCAGTTCTTC.

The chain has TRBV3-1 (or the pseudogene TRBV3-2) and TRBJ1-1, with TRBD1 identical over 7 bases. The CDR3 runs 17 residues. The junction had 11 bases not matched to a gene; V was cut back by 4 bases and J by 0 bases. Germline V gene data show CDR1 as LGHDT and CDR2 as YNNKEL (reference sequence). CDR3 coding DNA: TGTGCCAGCAGCCGATCAAACAGGGGATCTATGAACACTGAAGCTTTCTTT. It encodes CASSRSNRGSMNTEAFF.